Below, 8 T cell receptor beta chains from the same sample are listed, as sequenced in a study of coeliac disease. Profiling relied on immunoSEQ multiplex PCR, and the TCRdb table lists in-frame clones only, not all of them. The repertoire includes under 10,000 clones, 45% to 60% of them detected once, and roughly 9.8% sits in the top ten. Source material: intraepithelial lymphocytes from the gut. The receptors were gathered from a woman aged 60 to 75 with celiac disease.

This chain connects TRBV4-1 to TRBJ2-1; D perhaps matches TRBD2 (6 bases). V was trimmed by 0 bases and J by 4 bases, leaving 13 bases between them. Per the germline V gene, CDR1 is MGHRA and CDR2 is YSYEKL. This CDR3 contains 16 residues. This CDR3 reads CASSQDSGLPYNEQFF. CDR3 coding DNA: TGCGCCAGCAGCCAAGATTCGGGACTCCCTTACAATGAGCAGTTCTTC.

The chain recombines TRBV7-7 with TRBJ2-5, with D perhaps TRBD1 (9 bases). V lost 11 bases and J lost 1, with 17 bases in between. In germline, CDR1 is SSHAT, CDR2 FNYEAQ (reference sequence). This CDR3 spans 14 amino acids. The CDR3 coding sequence is TGTGCCCAAGCGGGGGACAGGGCCCAAGAGACCCAGTACTTC. Translated: CAQAGDRAQETQYF.

The chain has TRBV5-6 and TRBJ2-1; D might be TRBD2 (5 bases). Germline assignment: CDR1 SGHDT and CDR2 YYEEEE. The V end lost 0 bases, the J end lost 6 bases, and 7 bases lay between the germline ends. CDR3 length equals 13 residues. The CDR3 reads CASSLGTFNEQFF. The CDR3 DNA reads as TGTGCCAGCAGCTTGGGGACTTTCAATGAGCAGTTCTTC.

The rearrangement uses TRBV7-9 and TRBJ2-7; 9 positions match TRBD2. The CDR3 runs 14 residues. Trimming at V came to 6 bases and at J to 3 bases, leaving 6 bases not matched to a gene. In germline, CDR1 is SEHNR, CDR2 FQNEAQ (reference sequence). CDR3 amino acids: CASRLSGSSYEQYF. CDR3 bases: TGTGCCAGCAGACTTAGCGGGAGTAGCTACGAGCAGTACTTC.

This clone came up once. The chain employs TRBV5-6 and TRBJ2-5; a weak D match, TRBD1 (7 bases). Germline CDR1 reads SGHDT; CDR2 reads YYEEEE. The ends were cut back, 4 bases at V and 2 bases at J, with 12 bases in the middle. This CDR3 has 14 amino acids. Here the CDR3 reads CASSAGGIQETQYF. Written as DNA, the CDR3 is TGTGCCAGCAGCGCAGGGGGGATACAAGAGACCCAGTACTTC.

The chain joins TRBV7-9 to TRBJ2-7, with D perhaps TRBD1 (6 bases). The germline V gene has CDR1 SEHNR and CDR2 FQNEAQ (reference sequence). This CDR3 comprises 16 residues. V lost 3 bases, J lost 3 bases, and 18 bases lay in between. CDR3 amino acids: CASSFTMTGTSYEQYF. The CDR3 DNA sequence: TGTGCCAGCAGCTTTACGATGACCGGGACAAGCTACGAGCAGTACTTC.

The rearrangement links TRBV19 to TRBJ1-1; D call uncertain. CDR3 size: 13 residues. V lost 3 bases and J 2 bases, leaving 7 bases between the germline ends. CDR1 is LNHDA and CDR2 is SQIVND in the germline V gene (reference sequence). CDR3 nucleotides: TGTGCCAGTAGTATGACGGGTAACACTGAAGCTTTCTTT. This sequence encodes CASSMTGNTEAFF. Full variable domain (missing parts from reference TRBV19 and TRBJ1-1): DGGITQSPKYLFRKEGQNVTLSCEQNLNHDAMYWYRQDPGQGLRLIYYSQIVNDFQKGDIAEGYSVSREKKESFPLTVTSAQKNPTAFYLCASSMTGNTEAFFGQGTRLTVV.

This clone is medium-sized (0.01 to 0.1%) by share. The rearrangement uses TRBV7-9 and TRBJ1-1; perhaps TRBD1 as D (5 bases). Germline V gives CDR1 SEHNR, CDR2 FQNEAQ (reference sequence). The V end was cut by 1 base, the J end by 11 bases, with 11 bases between. This CDR3 spans 12 amino acids. The CDR3 reads CASSLVSGDAFF. Here the CDR3 DNA reads TGTGCCAGCAGCTTAGTGTCGGGGGACGCTTTCTTT.